This is a list of T cell receptor beta chains from one sample in a study of T cells after posttransplantation cyclophosphamide. Clones were read by immunoSEQ multiplex PCR, and TCRdb kept only the in-frame ones, dropping some. The repertoire holds 15,000 to 20,000 clones, more than 60% seen once, with roughly 31% in the top ten. Sequenced here: CD8+ T cells sorted from PBMCs, sampled roughly 1,900 days after a stem cell transplant with posttransplant cyclophosphamide. These receptors were collected from a female patient between 35 and 55 years old who received an allogeneic stem cell transplant from a related donor, was CMV-positive, and had no GVHD. A share of the T cells may be of graft donor origin. The CDR3 runs from the conserved cysteine through the conserved F or W. D genes are given only for firm matches. Clone size appears in some rows only: once, few, many, or a class for an expanded clone.

TRBJ2-2	TRBV5-6	-	-	CASSPGLNTGELFF	TGTGCCAGCAGCCCAGGACTAAATACCGGGGAGCTGTTTTTT
TRBJ1-6	TRBV7-2	-	TRBD1	CASSFVSGTADNSPLHF	TGTGCCAGCAGCTTTGTGTCCGGGACAGCCGATAATTCACCCCTCCACTTT
TRBJ1-2	TRBV9	-	-	CASSVGRDYGYTF	TGTGCCAGCAGCGTAGGCCGGGACTATGGCTACACCTTC
TRBJ2-3	TRBV5-8	-	-	CASSLDFYRASTDTQYF	TGTGCCAGCAGCTTGGACTTTTACAGGGCCAGCACAGATACGCAGTATTTT
TRBJ2-7	TRBV9	-	-	CASSDRDTTYEQYF	TGTGCCAGCAGCGACCGGGACACAACCTACGAGCAGTACTTC
TRBJ1-3	TRBV2	few	-	CASSEVGTYGNTIYF	TGTGCCAGCAGTGAAGTTGGGACATATGGAAACACCATATATTTT
TRBJ1-1	TRBV5-1	-	TRBD1	CASSLGQGAFEAFF	TGCGCCAGCAGCTTGGGACAGGGGGCGTTTGAAGCTTTCTTT
TRBJ1-1	TRBV27	once	-	CASSFTGYTEAFF	TGTGCCAGCAGTTTTACCGGGTACACTGAAGCTTTCTTT
TRBJ1-2	TRBV20-1	once	TRBD1	CSEEGGGYTF	TGCAGTGAAGAAGGGGGCGGCTACACCTTC
TRBJ1-4	TRBV10-3	-	TRBD1	CAISESRQGVEKLFF	TGTGCCATCAGTGAGTCAAGACAGGGGGTGGAAAAACTGTTTTTT
TRBJ1-1	TRBV7-9	-	-	CASSVLQGGRLDTEAFF	TGTGCCAGCAGCGTACTACAAGGAGGGAGGTTGGACACTGAAGCTTTCTTT
TRBJ2-3	TRBV9	once	-	CASSADSGPVVTDTQYF	TGTGCCAGCAGCGCCGATTCAGGCCCGGTGGTGACAGATACGCAGTATTTT
TRBJ2-3	TRBV18	few	TRBD1	CASSRPQGADTQYF	TGTGCCAGCTCACGACCACAGGGGGCGGATACGCAGTATTTT